The clone carrying this TCR beta chain has more than one count but fewer than ten. Its antigen is unidentified. The germline gene is not matched at one end of the junction; a read error may be the cause. Germline lookup yields CDR1 MRHNA and CDR2 SNTAGT. The CDR3 runs to 14 residues. The data belong to a study of cytomegalovirus exposure and HLA in healthy donors. Study conclusions and caveats: As a later analysis revealed, the rate of TCR association differed by HLA locus, with DRB1 most and HLA-C fewest.

The PCR contained 60 Vbeta and 13 Jbeta primers. Clones were read by immunoSEQ multiplex PCR, and TCRdb kept only the in-frame ones, dropping some. Among roughly 130,000 clones listed, 80% were seen once. The sequence came from a male donor in good health and CMV-seronegative. The rearrangement joins TRBV6-4 to TRBJ2-6; D might be TRBD1 (5 bases). The sequencing sample was made of PBMCs. CDR3 nucleotides: TGTGCCAGCACTCCCGGAGCTGGGGCCAACGGCCTGACTTTC. Protein sequence: CASTPGAGANGLTF.